The rows below give T cell receptor beta chains drawn from one sample of a study of CD8 T cells in ankylosing spondylitis. TCRdb ran MiXCR on the 5' RACE reads and lists one entry per CDR3 protein. Altogether around 890,000 distinct CDR3 sequences are present, about 10% being singletons, with the ten largest covering around 0.51%. Sequencing input: blood, either unsorted or a sorted T cell fraction (not recorded which). These receptors came from a male donor with ankylosing spondylitis. Both conserved end residues are part of each CDR3. A D gene is named only where the DNA matches it firmly. For some rows the clone size is stated as once, few or many, or as a class when expanded; others skip it.

clone size	V gene	J gene	D gene	CDR3 protein	CDR3 DNA
-	TRBV6-2/TRBV6-3	TRBJ2-1	TRBD1	CASSYPTGGYNEQFF	TGTGCCAGCAGTTACCCCACAGGGGGCTACAATGAGCAGTTCTTC
-	TRBV7-2	TRBJ2-1	TRBD2	CASSSGLAANYNEQFF	TGTGCCAGCAGCTCGGGACTAGCGGCAAACTACAATGAGCAGTTCTTC
-	TRBV30	TRBJ2-3	-	CAWGLLGGLDTQYF	TGTGCCTGGGGTCTACTAGGCGGGTTAGATACGCAGTATTTT
few	TRBV29-1	TRBJ2-5	-	CSVERQAGTQYF	TGCAGCGTTGAAAGACAGGCCGGGACCCAGTACTTC
few	TRBV29-1	TRBJ2-5	-	CSVVRTPRGDQYF	TGCAGCGTTGTGAGGACCCCGCGGGGAGACCAGTACTTC
-	TRBV7-2	TRBJ2-1	TRBD2	CASSRGRAGYNEQFF	TGTGCCAGCAGCCGCGGGAGGGCGGGGTACAATGAGCAGTTCTTC
-	TRBV18	TRBJ2-3	-	CASSPTGQGTDTQYF	TGTGCCAGCTCACCAACAGGACAAGGCACAGATACGCAGTATTTT
many	TRBV12-3/TRBV12-4	TRBJ1-1	-	CASSLVAEAFF	TGTGCCAGCAGTTTAGTGGCTGAAGCTTTCTTT
-	TRBV6-2/TRBV6-3	TRBJ2-7	TRBD2	CASSYGAGRSYEQYF	TGTGCCAGCAGTTACGGAGCGGGAAGATCCTACGAGCAGTACTTC
-	TRBV6-1	TRBJ2-5	-	CASSETGGGETQYF	TGTGCCAGCAGTGAGACAGGCGGAGGAGAGACCCAGTACTTC
few	TRBV20-1	TRBJ2-1	TRBD2	CSAGTSVYNEQFF	TGCAGTGCTGGGACTAGCGTCTACAATGAGCAGTTCTTC
-	TRBV10-3	TRBJ1-1	-	CAIRDLRGYTEAFF	TGTGCCATCAGGGACCTGAGGGGATACACTGAAGCTTTCTTT
-	TRBV4-3	TRBJ2-3	TRBD2	CASSQTAGLRAQYF	TGCGCCAGCAGCCAAACAGCGGGGTTAAGGGCGCAGTATTTT
-	TRBV5-1	TRBJ2-6	-	CASSLVLPGANVLTF	TGCGCCAGCAGCTTGGTGCTCCCCGGGGCCAACGTCCTGACTTTC
few	TRBV5-1	TRBJ1-1	-	CASSRHEQGNTEAFF	TGCGCCAGCAGCCGTCATGAACAGGGGAACACTGAAGCTTTCTTT
once	TRBV7-2	TRBJ2-3	-	CASSPHGLSTDTQYF	TGTGCCAGCAGCCCGCATGGACTGAGCACAGATACGCAGTATTTT
few	TRBV9	TRBJ1-1	TRBD1	CASSRGGSDTEAFF	TGTGCCAGTTCCAGGGGGGGGTCTGACACTGAAGCTTTCTTT
few	TRBV7-9	TRBJ2-7	TRBD2	CASSSRLAVGAYEQYF	TGTGCCAGCAGCTCCAGGCTAGCGGTGGGGGCCTACGAGCAGTACTTC
many	TRBV7-9	TRBJ1-5	-	CASSSGGDQPQHF	TGTGCCAGCAGTTCGGGGGGAGATCAGCCCCAGCATTTT
-	TRBV5-1	TRBJ1-1	TRBD1	CASSFGTGNWGTEAFF	TGCGCCAGCAGCTTTGGGACAGGGAATTGGGGCACTGAAGCTTTCTTT
-	TRBV18	TRBJ2-3	-	CASSPASDPTDTQYF	TGTGCCAGCTCACCAGCTTCTGATCCCACAGATACGCAGTATTTT
few	TRBV20-1	TRBJ2-6	TRBD2	CSARGTSGSSGANVLTF	TGCAGTGCTAGGGGTACTAGCGGGAGCTCTGGGGCCAACGTCCTGACTTTC
-	TRBV20-1	TRBJ1-4	-	CSARARGPNEKLFF	TGCAGTGCTAGAGCCCGGGGGCCTAATGAAAAACTGTTTTTT
many	TRBV12-3/TRBV12-4	TRBJ2-1	-	CASSFSIGGQFF	TGTGCCAGCAGTTTCTCGATTGGGGGGCAGTTCTTC
many	TRBV20-1	TRBJ1-6	TRBD1	CSASRDRGPDYSPLHF	TGCAGTGCTAGTAGGGACAGGGGGCCTGATTATTCACCCCTCCACTTT
-	TRBV5-1	TRBJ2-2	-	CASSSDRERLFF	TGCGCCAGCAGCTCAGACCGGGAAAGGCTGTTTTTT
-	TRBV5-4	TRBJ2-7	TRBD1	CASSLWGTGAYEQYF	TGTGCCAGCAGCTTGTGGGGGACAGGGGCCTACGAGCAGTACTTC
-	TRBV24-1	TRBJ2-1	-	CATSDPSRNEQFF	TGTGCCACCAGTGACCCATCGCGAAATGAGCAGTTCTTC
-	TRBV5-1	TRBJ2-7	-	CASSLAAGKYEQYF	TGCGCCAGCAGCTTGGCTGCAGGGAAGTACGAGCAGTACTTC
-	TRBV10-3	TRBJ2-2	-	CAINVLTGGTGELFF	TGTGCCATCAACGTCCTTACAGGAGGTACCGGGGAGCTGTTTTTT
many	TRBV7-2	TRBJ1-4	-	CASSSDTNEKLFF	TGTGCCAGCAGCTCGGATACTAATGAAAAACTGTTTTTT
few	TRBV5-1	TRBJ1-5	-	CASSPQGRDNQPQHF	TGCGCCAGCAGCCCCCAAGGCAGGGACAATCAGCCCCAGCATTTT
-	TRBV6-2/TRBV6-3	TRBJ2-1	-	CASSAAPGYDNEQFF	TGTGCCAGCAGTGCGGCACCGGGGTATGACAATGAGCAGTTCTTC
few	TRBV20-1	TRBJ2-7	TRBD2	CSARGLGTSGRSSYEQYF	TGCAGTGCTAGAGGCCTCGGGACTAGCGGGAGGTCCTCCTACGAGCAGTACTTC
many	TRBV5-1	TRBJ1-1	-	CASSSSTVLEAFF	TGCGCCAGCAGCTCTTCGACAGTACTTGAAGCTTTCTTT
many	TRBV5-1	TRBJ2-7	TRBD1	CASSYGQGYEQYF	TGCGCCAGCAGCTACGGACAGGGGTACGAGCAGTACTTC
-	TRBV5-1	TRBJ2-3	TRBD2	CASSLTAGGSTDTQYF	TGCGCCAGCAGCTTGACGGCGGGAGGGAGCACAGATACGCAGTATTTT
many	TRBV29-1	TRBJ1-2	-	CSVEEGYGYTF	TGCAGCGTTGAAGAGGGTTACGGCTACACCTTC
many	TRBV15	TRBJ2-3	-	CATSRGPQNTDTQYF	TGTGCCACCAGCAGAGGTCCGCAGAACACAGATACGCAGTATTTT
many	TRBV20-1	TRBJ2-5	-	CSVKPNEVAQYF	TGCAGTGTCAAGCCGAACGAAGTGGCCCAGTACTTC
many	TRBV5-1	TRBJ2-5	-	CASSFLGRETQYF	TGCGCCAGCAGCTTTCTCGGGCGAGAGACCCAGTACTTC
few	TRBV29-1	TRBJ1-1	TRBD1	CSAGQVLPAFF	TGCAGCGCCGGACAGGTTCTCCCAGCTTTCTTT
few	TRBV20-1	TRBJ1-5	-	CSARDLVQPQHF	TGCAGTGCTAGAGATCTCGTTCAGCCCCAGCATTTT
-	TRBV6-5	TRBJ2-3	-	CASSWRGVADTQYF	TGTGCCAGCAGTTGGAGGGGAGTAGCAGATACGCAGTATTTT